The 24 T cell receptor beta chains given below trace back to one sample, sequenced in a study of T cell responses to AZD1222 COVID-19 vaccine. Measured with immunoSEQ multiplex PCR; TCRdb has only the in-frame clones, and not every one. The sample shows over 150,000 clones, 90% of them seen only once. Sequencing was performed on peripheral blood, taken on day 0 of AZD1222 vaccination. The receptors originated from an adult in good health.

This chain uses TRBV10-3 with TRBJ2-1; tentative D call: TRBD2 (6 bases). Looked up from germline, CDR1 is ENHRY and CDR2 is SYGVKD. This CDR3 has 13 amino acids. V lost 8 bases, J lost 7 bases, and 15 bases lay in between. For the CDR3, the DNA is TGTGCCATCGGGGGACTGGTACGAAATGAGCAGTTCTTC. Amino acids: CAIGGLVRNEQFF.

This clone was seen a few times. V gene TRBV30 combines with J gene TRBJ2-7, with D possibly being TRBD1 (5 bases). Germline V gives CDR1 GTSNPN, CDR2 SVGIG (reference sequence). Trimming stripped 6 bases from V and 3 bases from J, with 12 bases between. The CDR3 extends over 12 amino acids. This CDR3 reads CACSRQGYEQYF. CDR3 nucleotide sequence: TGTGCCTGTTCTCGTCAGGGCTACGAGCAGTACTTC.

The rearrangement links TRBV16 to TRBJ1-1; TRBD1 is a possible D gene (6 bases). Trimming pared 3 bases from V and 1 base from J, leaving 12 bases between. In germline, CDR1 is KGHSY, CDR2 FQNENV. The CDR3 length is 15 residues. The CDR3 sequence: CASSQTGHPNTEAFF. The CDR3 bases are TGTGCCAGCAGCCAGACGGGACACCCGAACACTGAAGCTTTCTTT.

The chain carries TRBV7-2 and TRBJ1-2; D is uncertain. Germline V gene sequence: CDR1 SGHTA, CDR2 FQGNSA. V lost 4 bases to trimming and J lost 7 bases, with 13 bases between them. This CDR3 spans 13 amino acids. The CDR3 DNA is TGTGCCAGCAGCTCATATTCGGGGTTTGGCTACACCTTC. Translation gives CASSSYSGFGYTF. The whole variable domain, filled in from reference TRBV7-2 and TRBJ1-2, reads GAGVSQSPSNKVTEKGKDVELRCDPISGHTALYWYRQSLGQGLEFLIYFQGNSAPDKSGLPSDRFSAERTGGSVSTLTIQRTQQEDSAVYLCASSSYSGFGYTFGSGTRLTVV.

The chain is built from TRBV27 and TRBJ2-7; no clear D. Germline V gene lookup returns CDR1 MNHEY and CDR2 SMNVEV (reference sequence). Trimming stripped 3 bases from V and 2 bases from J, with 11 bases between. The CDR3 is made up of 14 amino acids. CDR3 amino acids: CASSFGRKPYEQYF. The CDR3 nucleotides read TGTGCCAGCAGTTTCGGGCGCAAACCCTACGAGCAGTACTTC.

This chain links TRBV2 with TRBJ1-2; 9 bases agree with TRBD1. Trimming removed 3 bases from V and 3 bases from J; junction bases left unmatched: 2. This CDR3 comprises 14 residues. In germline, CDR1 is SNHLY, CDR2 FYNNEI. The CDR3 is CASSDRTGDYGYTF. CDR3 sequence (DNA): TGTGCCAGCAGTGATCGGACAGGGGACTATGGCTACACCTTC.

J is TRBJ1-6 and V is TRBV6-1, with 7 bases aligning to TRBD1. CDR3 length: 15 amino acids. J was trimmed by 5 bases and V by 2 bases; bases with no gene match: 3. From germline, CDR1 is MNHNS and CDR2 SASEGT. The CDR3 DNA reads TGTGCCAGCAGTGAACGGGGACAGCATAATTCACCCCTCCACTTT. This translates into CASSERGQHNSPLHF.

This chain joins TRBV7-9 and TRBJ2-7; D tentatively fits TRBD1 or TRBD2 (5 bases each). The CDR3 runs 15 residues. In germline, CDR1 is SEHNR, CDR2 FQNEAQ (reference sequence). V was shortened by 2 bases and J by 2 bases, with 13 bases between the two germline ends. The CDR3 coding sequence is TGTGCCAGCAGCTTAATGGGGGAGAGCACCTACGAGCAGTACTTC. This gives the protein CASSLMGESTYEQYF.

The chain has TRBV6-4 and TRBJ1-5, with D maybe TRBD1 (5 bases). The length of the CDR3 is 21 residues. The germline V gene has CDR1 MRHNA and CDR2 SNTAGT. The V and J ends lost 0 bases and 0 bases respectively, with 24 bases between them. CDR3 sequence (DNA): TGTGCCAGCAGTGACTCAACCTATCAGGGACCGACCCCGTATAGCAATCAGCCCCAGCATTTT. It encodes CASSDSTYQGPTPYSNQPQHF.

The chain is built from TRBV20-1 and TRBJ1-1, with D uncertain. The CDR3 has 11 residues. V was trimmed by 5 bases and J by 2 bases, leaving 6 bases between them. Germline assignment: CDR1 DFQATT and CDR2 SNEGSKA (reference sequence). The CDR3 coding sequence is TGCAGTGCTGGAATAAACACTGAAGCTTTCTTT. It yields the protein CSAGINTEAFF.

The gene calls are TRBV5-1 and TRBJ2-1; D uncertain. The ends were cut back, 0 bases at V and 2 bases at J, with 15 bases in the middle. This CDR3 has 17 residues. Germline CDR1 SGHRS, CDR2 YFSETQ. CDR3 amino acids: CASSLGTGIFPYNEQFF. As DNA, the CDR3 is TGCGCCAGCAGCTTGGGGACGGGTATATTCCCCTACAATGAGCAGTTCTTC. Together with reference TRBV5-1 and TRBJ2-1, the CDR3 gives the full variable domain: KAGVTQTPRYLIKTRGQQVTLSCSPISGHRSVSWYQQTPGQGLQFLFEYFSETQRNKGNFPGRFSGRQFSNSRSEMNVSTLELGDSALYLCASSLGTGIFPYNEQFFGPGTRLTVL.

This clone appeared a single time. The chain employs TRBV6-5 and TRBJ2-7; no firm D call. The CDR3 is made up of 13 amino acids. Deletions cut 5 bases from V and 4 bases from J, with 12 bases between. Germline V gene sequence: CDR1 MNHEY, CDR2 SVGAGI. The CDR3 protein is CASSPGLNYEQYF. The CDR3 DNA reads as TGTGCCAGCAGTCCGGGTCTCAATTACGAGCAGTACTTC.

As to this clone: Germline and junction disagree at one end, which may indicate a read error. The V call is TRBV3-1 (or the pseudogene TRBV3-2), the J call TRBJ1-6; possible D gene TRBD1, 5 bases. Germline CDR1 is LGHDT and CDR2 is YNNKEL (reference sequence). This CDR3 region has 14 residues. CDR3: CASRQGDDNSPLHF. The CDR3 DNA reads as TGTGCCAGCAGGCAAGGGGATGATAATTCACCCCTCCACTTT.

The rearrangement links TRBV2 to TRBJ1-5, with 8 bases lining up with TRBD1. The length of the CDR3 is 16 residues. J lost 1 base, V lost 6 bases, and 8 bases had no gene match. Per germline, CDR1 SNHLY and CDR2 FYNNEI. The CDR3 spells CASSPADRGSNQPQHF. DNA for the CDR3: TGTGCCAGCAGCCCGGCCGACAGGGGAAGCAATCAGCCCCAGCATTTT.

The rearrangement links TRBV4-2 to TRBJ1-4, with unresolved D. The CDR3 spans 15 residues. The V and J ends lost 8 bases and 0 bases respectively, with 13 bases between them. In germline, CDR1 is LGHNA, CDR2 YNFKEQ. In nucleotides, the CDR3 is TGTGCCAGCCGTCTAGGGCAGGCAACTAATGAAAAACTGTTTTTT. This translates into CASRLGQATNEKLFF.

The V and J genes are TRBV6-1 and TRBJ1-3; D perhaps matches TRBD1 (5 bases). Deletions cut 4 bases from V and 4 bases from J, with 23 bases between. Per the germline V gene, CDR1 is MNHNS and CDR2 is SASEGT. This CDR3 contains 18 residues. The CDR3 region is CASSAIIGGQRLGNTIYF. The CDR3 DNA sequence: TGTGCCAGCAGTGCTATTATCGGGGGTCAGCGTCTCGGAAACACCATATATTTT.

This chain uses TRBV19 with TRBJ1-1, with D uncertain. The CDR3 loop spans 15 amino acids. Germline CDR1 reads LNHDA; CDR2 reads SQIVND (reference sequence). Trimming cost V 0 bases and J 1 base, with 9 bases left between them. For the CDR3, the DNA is TGTGCCAGTAGTATAGATCTCAAACGGAACACTGAAGCTTTCTTT. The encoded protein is CASSIDLKRNTEAFF.

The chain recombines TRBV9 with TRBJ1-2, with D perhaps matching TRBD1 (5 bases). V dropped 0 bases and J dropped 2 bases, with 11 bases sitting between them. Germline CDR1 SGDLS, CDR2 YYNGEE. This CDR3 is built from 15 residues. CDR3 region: CASSVGPGRNYGYTF. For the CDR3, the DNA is TGTGCCAGCAGCGTAGGACCAGGGCGAAACTATGGCTACACCTTC.

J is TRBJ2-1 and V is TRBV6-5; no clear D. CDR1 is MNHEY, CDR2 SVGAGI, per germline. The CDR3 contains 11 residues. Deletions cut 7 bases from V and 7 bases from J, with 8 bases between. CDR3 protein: CASMKKNEQFF. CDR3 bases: TGTGCCAGCATGAAAAAAAATGAGCAGTTCTTC.

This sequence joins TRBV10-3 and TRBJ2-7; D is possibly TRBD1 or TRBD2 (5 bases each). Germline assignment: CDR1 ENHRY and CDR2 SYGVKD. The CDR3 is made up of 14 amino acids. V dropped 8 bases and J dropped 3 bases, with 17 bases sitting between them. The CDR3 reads CAIGAARDGYEQYF. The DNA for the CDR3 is TGTGCCATCGGGGCGGCAAGGGACGGCTACGAGCAGTACTTC.

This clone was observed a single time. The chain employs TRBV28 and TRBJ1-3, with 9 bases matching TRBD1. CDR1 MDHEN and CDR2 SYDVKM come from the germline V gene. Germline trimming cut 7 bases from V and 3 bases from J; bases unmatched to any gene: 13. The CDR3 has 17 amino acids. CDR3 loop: CASIDRTGGAVGNTIYF. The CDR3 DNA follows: TGTGCCAGCATCGATCGAACAGGGGGCGCGGTTGGAAACACCATATATTTT.

The CDR3 protein is CSVESQRVGYTF. The CDR3 DNA follows: TGCAGCGTTGAGTCACAACGGGTCGGCTACACCTTC. The rearrangement links TRBV29-1 to TRBJ1-2, with D uncertain. Trimming shortened V by 3 bases and J by 8 bases, and 13 bases separated the two germline ends. The germline gives CDR1 SQVTM, CDR2 ANQGSEA. CDR3 length equals 12 residues.

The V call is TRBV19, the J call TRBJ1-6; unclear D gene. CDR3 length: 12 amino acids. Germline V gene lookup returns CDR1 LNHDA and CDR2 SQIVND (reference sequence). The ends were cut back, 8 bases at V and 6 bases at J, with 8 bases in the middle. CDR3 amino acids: CASGRINSPLHF. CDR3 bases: TGTGCCAGTGGGCGGATTAATTCACCCCTCCACTTT.

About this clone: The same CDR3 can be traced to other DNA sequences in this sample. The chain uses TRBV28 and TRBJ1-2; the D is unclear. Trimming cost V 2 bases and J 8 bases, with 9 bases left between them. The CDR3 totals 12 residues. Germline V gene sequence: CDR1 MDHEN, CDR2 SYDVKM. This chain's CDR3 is CASSLGVGGYTF. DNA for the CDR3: TGTGCCAGCAGTTTAGGAGTGGGGGGCTACACCTTC.